Shown below are 15 T cell receptor beta chains from a single sample sequenced in a study of cytomegalovirus exposure and HLA in healthy donors (dated by TCRdb to about 2017). The library was generated by the immunoSEQ multiplex PCR assay. A mixture of 60 forward primers for TCR Vbeta segments and 13 reverse primers for TCR Jbeta segments was used in the multiplex PCR. TCRdb took over this immuneACCESS table, retaining in-frame rearrangements with V and J assigned. Such tables are incomplete; in checked studies, under half of the missing clones stem from an unresolved V gene, and the remainder is unexplained. The table for this sample lists about 190,000 clones; 79% of them were counted only once. Jointly, the top ten make up approximately 1.5% of the sample. What was sequenced was PBMCs. These receptors originate from a woman in her late teens or twenties in good health and CMV-seronegative.

The chain links TRBV30 to TRBJ1-5; possibly TRBD1 for D (6 bases). Trimming pared 1 base from V and 6 bases from J, leaving 13 bases between. Per the germline V gene, CDR1 is GTSNPN and CDR2 is SVGIG (reference sequence). The CDR3 is 14 amino acids. This chain's CDR3 is CAWSGPGAGQPQHF. The CDR3 coding sequence is TGTGCCTGGAGTGGCCCAGGGGCAGGTCAGCCCCAGCATTTT.

A few counts support this clone. V gene TRBV6-1 combines with J gene TRBJ1-1, with a tentative D call TRBD1 (6 bases). The CDR3 has 15 residues. From germline, CDR1 is MNHNS and CDR2 SASEGT. V lost 6 bases, J lost 0 bases, and 14 bases lay in between. DNA for the CDR3: TGTGCCAGCAGCCTAGGGGGGGCGTTGAACACTGAAGCTTTCTTT. It translates to CASSLGGALNTEAFF.

This clone was picked up one time. This sequence joins TRBV7-2 and TRBJ1-1, with 8 positions matching TRBD1. CDR3 length: 19 residues. Trimming at V came to 5 bases and at J to 3 bases, leaving 20 bases not matched to a gene. Per germline, CDR1 SGHTA and CDR2 FQGNSA. The CDR3 loop is CASSPQLLTGDRGDTEAFF. The CDR3 DNA reads TGTGCCAGCAGCCCACAACTCTTAACGGGAGACAGGGGCGACACTGAAGCTTTCTTT.

The V call is TRBV28, the J call TRBJ2-5; tentatively, D is TRBD1 (6 bases). V lost 7 bases to trimming and J lost 2 bases, with 14 bases between them. The CDR3 sequence is 14 residues long. Per the germline V gene, CDR1 is MDHEN and CDR2 is SYDVKM. CDR3 nucleotide sequence: TGTGCCAGCAATATAAATGGACAGCAAGAGACCCAGTACTTC. It translates to CASNINGQQETQYF.

The chain couples TRBV30 to TRBJ2-1; TRBD2 agrees at 8 bases. Trimming cost V 5 bases and J 3 bases; bases outside gene matches: 6. The CDR3 extends over 14 amino acids. Germline V gene lookup returns CDR1 GTSNPN and CDR2 SVGIG (reference sequence). CDR3: CAWSIAGFYNEQFF. For the CDR3, the DNA is TGTGCCTGGTCAATAGCGGGGTTCTACAATGAGCAGTTCTTC.

V gene TRBV9 combines with J gene TRBJ2-1; TRBD1 might be the D (6 bases). Germline assignment: CDR1 SGDLS and CDR2 YYNGEE. The CDR3 runs 14 residues. Between the trimmed V and J ends, which lost 3 bases and 9 bases, there was a span of 16 bases. The CDR3 reads CASSAAPLTGEQFF. CDR3 coding DNA: TGTGCCAGCAGCGCTGCCCCTCTGACAGGTGAGCAGTTCTTC.

The chain joins TRBV6-5 to TRBJ1-6; no firm D call. Trimming left V 6 bases short and J 6 bases short, with 12 bases between. CDR3 size: 14 residues. CDR1 MNHEY and CDR2 SVGAGI come from the germline V gene. The CDR3 is CASRPGLLNSPLHF. DNA of the CDR3: TGTGCCAGCAGGCCCGGACTGCTTAATTCACCCCTCCACTTT.

V usage is TRBV28 and J usage is TRBJ2-5; TRBD2 agrees at 14 bases. CDR1 MDHEN and CDR2 SYDVKM come from the germline V gene. J gave up 0 bases and V 5 bases, and 8 bases lay outside the gene matches. The CDR3 totals 18 residues. The CDR3 coding sequence is TGTGCCAGCAGTCCTACGGGGACTAGCGGGGGTCACCAAGAGACCCAGTACTTC. It codes for CASSPTGTSGGHQETQYF. Full variable domain (rest looked up from reference TRBV28 and TRBJ2-5): DVKVTQSSRYLVKRTGEKVFLECVQDMDHENMFWYRQDPGLGLRLIYFSYDVKMKEKGDIPEGYSVSREKKERFSLILESASTNQTSMYLCASSPTGTSGGHQETQYFGPGTRLLVL.

The chain uses TRBV6-1 and TRBJ1-5; a possible D gene is TRBD1 (6 bases). CDR1 is MNHNS and CDR2 is SASEGT in the germline V gene. The V end was cut by 3 bases, the J end by 10 bases, with 13 bases between. This CDR3 spans 13 amino acids. The CDR3 region has the DNA TGTGCCAGCAGTGACAGGGGTTGGGGCCCCCAGCATTTT. Residues: CASSDRGWGPQHF.

This rearrangement joins TRBV29-1 to TRBJ1-1; D not resolved. This CDR3 region has 12 residues. Germline CDR1 SQVTM, CDR2 ANQGSEA. The V and J ends lost 3 bases and 4 bases respectively, with 9 bases between them. CDR3 amino acids: CSVEVTSTEAFF. The CDR3 bases are TGCAGCGTTGAGGTGACAAGCACTGAAGCTTTCTTT.

V and J are TRBV6-5 and TRBJ1-2; D ambiguous. CDR1 is MNHEY and CDR2 is SVGAGI in the germline V gene. This CDR3 region has 13 residues. Trimming removed 5 bases at V and 0 bases at J, with 7 bases between. CDR3 bases: TGTGCCAGCAGTCTGGTAGCTAACTATGGCTACACCTTC. Its translation: CASSLVANYGYTF.

The rearrangement joins TRBV2 to TRBJ2-1; 7 bases agree with TRBD2. The CDR3 spans 15 residues. With V trimmed by 4 bases and J by 1 base, 4 bases remained unmatched. Germline CDR1 is SNHLY and CDR2 is FYNNEI. The CDR3 bases are TGTGCCAGCAGTGCGGGAGGTAATTCCTACAATGAGCAGTTCTTC. This codes for CASSAGGNSYNEQFF.

The V call is TRBV27, the J call TRBJ1-2, with a weak D call TRBD1 (6 bases). The germline CDR1 and CDR2 sequences are MNHEY and SMNVEV (reference sequence). V was pared by 5 bases and J by 1 base, with 20 bases between. This CDR3 is 17 amino acids long. The CDR3 DNA is TGTGCCAGCAGTCCTGACAGGACACCTATCTATAACTATGGCTACACCTTC. Amino acids: CASSPDRTPIYNYGYTF.

The chain combines TRBV4-1 with TRBJ1-1; D is uncertain. Germline CDR1 reads MGHRA; CDR2 reads YSYEKL. The CDR3 runs to 13 residues. V was trimmed by 0 bases and J by 4 bases, leaving 6 bases between them. The CDR3 sequence: CASSQDRSTEAFF. CDR3 nucleotides: TGCGCCAGCAGCCAAGATAGGAGCACTGAAGCTTTCTTT.

The genes are TRBV4-1 and TRBJ2-5; the match to TRBD2 covers 12 bases. The CDR3 spans 17 residues. V lost 1 base to trimming and J lost 4 bases; unmatched junction nucleotides: 7. Germline V gene lookup returns CDR1 MGHRA and CDR2 YSYEKL. In nucleotides, the CDR3 is TGCGCCAGCAGCCAAGTACGCCAGACTAGCGGGGGAGAGACCCAGTACTTC. Its protein is CASSQVRQTSGGETQYF.